The 13 T cell receptor beta chains in this list originate from one sample, sequenced in a study of control samples from healthy donors and cancer patients. Sequencing used immunoSEQ multiplex PCR; TCRdb keeps in-frame clones, though not all of them. Of roughly 59,000 clones detected, roughly 90% appear once; the ten largest clones hold around 1.7%. The sample taken for sequencing was PBMCs. These receptors all stem from a man between 35 and 55 years old with colorectal cancer.

The V gene is TRBV4-3, the J gene TRBJ2-2; maybe TRBD1 (5 bases). Germline CDR1 LGHNA, CDR2 YSLEER. This CDR3 has 17 amino acids. The ends were cut back, 0 bases at V and 1 base at J, with 12 bases in the middle. The CDR3 DNA reads as TGCGCCAGCAGCCAAGATCTTGGCAGGGTGAACACCGGGGAGCTGTTTTTT. Residues: CASSQDLGRVNTGELFF.

The chain has TRBV11-2 and TRBJ1-5, with a weak D call TRBD1 (5 bases). Germline V gene data show CDR1 as SGHAT and CDR2 as FQNNGV. There are 16 residues in the CDR3. The ends were cut back, 1 base at V and 1 base at J, with 11 bases in the middle. The CDR3 reads CASSLGTGRSNQPQHF. DNA for the CDR3: TGTGCCAGCAGCTTAGGGACGGGACGGAGCAATCAGCCCCAGCATTTT.

This sequence joins TRBV7-3 and TRBJ2-7, with 8 bases that match TRBD1. V gave up 5 bases and J gave up 3 bases; unmatched junction bases: 9. The CDR3 loop spans 15 amino acids. The germline V gene has CDR1 SGHTA and CDR2 FQGTGA. The CDR3 spells CASSPQSTGVYEQYF. CDR3 sequence (DNA): TGTGCCAGCAGCCCCCAGTCGACAGGGGTCTACGAGCAGTACTTC.

The chain employs TRBV11-1 and TRBJ2-7; TRBD2 might be the D (5 bases). This CDR3 spans 14 amino acids. Germline assignment: CDR1 SGHAT and CDR2 FQDESV (reference sequence). Trimming removed 5 bases from V and 5 bases from J, with 16 bases in between. The CDR3, as DNA: TGTGCCAGCAGCCCTGGACTGACAAGGGACGAGCAGTACTTC. This sequence encodes CASSPGLTRDEQYF.

The V call is TRBV6-1, the J call TRBJ1-3; D not resolved. This CDR3 spans 15 amino acids. V lost 1 base to trimming and J lost 3 bases, with 10 bases between them. Germline CDR1 is MNHNS and CDR2 is SASEGT. This CDR3 is CASSEDPARGNTIYF. DNA for the CDR3: TGTGCCAGCAGTGAAGATCCCGCCCGTGGAAACACCATATATTTT.

The chain couples TRBV7-9 to TRBJ2-5; D might be TRBD1 (5 bases). Germline V gene lookup returns CDR1 SEHNR and CDR2 FQNEAQ (reference sequence). The CDR3 loop spans 15 amino acids. Trimming left V 0 bases short and J 2 bases short, with 10 bases between. The CDR3 spells CASSLAQGWQETQYF. As DNA, the CDR3 is TGTGCCAGCAGCTTAGCCCAGGGATGGCAAGAGACCCAGTACTTC.

J is TRBJ1-3 and V is TRBV9, with D possibly TRBD1 on 6 matching bases. The CDR3 is made up of 16 amino acids. CDR1 SGDLS and CDR2 YYNGEE come from the germline V gene. V lost 5 bases and J 5 bases, leaving 20 bases between the germline ends. The CDR3: CASSALPGHNRNTIYF. The CDR3 region has the DNA TGTGCCAGCAGTGCCCTCCCGGGACACAACCGAAACACCATATATTTT. Full variable domain (rest looked up from reference TRBV9 and TRBJ1-3): DSGVTQTPKHLITATGQRVTLRCSPRSGDLSVYWYQQSLDQGLQFLIQYYNGEERAKGNILERFSAQQFPDLHSELNLSSLELGDSALYFCASSALPGHNRNTIYFGEGSWLTVV.

The chain is built from TRBV29-1 and TRBJ2-5; 7 bases are a match to TRBD1. Germline V CDR1 and CDR2: SQVTM, ANQGSEA. The CDR3 spans 13 residues. The V gene end was trimmed by 6 bases and the J gene end by 4 bases; junction bases not matched to a gene: 8. CDR3 nucleotides: TGCAGCGTCCGTCTAGGGGGCGCAGAGACCCAGTACTTC. Encoded protein: CSVRLGGAETQYF.

The chain uses TRBV4-2 and TRBJ1-4, with D perhaps TRBD1 (5 bases). CDR3 length: 17 amino acids. Trimming took off 1 base at V and 7 bases at J, with 19 bases between the two ends. Germline CDR1 and CDR2: LGHNA and YNFKEQ. The CDR3 loop is CASSQVNTGPSREKLFF. The CDR3 DNA reads TGTGCCAGCAGCCAAGTGAATACGGGGCCATCCCGTGAAAAACTGTTTTTT.

J is TRBJ2-7 and V is TRBV7-2; no firm D call. The germline gives CDR1 SGHTA, CDR2 FQGNSA. This CDR3 is 13 amino acids long. V was shortened by 4 bases and J by 3 bases, with 10 bases between the two germline ends. The CDR3 DNA follows: TGTGCCAGCAGCTCAAGGGTTCTCTACGAGCAGTACTTC. This sequence encodes CASSSRVLYEQYF.

V and J are TRBV10-2 and TRBJ1-6; D is uncertain. This CDR3 is 14 amino acids long. Germline-derived CDR1 and CDR2 are WSHSY and SAAADI. Trimming took 8 bases from V and 3 from J, leaving 11 bases between them. CDR3: CASVSGSYNSPLHF. As DNA, the CDR3 is TGCGCCAGCGTCTCGGGGAGCTATAATTCACCCCTCCACTTT.

The chain carries TRBV19 and TRBJ1-2; 7 nucleotides agree with TRBD1. CDR3 length: 15 amino acids. Germline trimming cut 6 bases from V and 3 bases from J; bases unmatched to any gene: 10. Germline V CDR1 and CDR2: LNHDA, SQIVND (reference sequence). The CDR3 DNA sequence: TGTGCCAGTAGAACGGGGGACAGTTCTTACTATGGCTACACCTTC. Its translation is CASRTGDSSYYGYTF. Full variable domain (missing parts from reference TRBV19 and TRBJ1-2): DGGITQSPKYLFRKEGQNVTLSCEQNLNHDAMYWYRQDPGQGLRLIYYSQIVNDFQKGDIAEGYSVSREKKESFPLTVTSAQKNPTAFYLCASRTGDSSYYGYTFGSGTRLTVV.

V usage is TRBV7-2 and J usage is TRBJ2-1; TRBD2 agrees at 11 bases. The CDR3 totals 18 residues. V shed 3 bases, J shed 7 bases, and the junction held 14 bases outside the gene matches. From germline, CDR1 is SGHTA and CDR2 FQGNSA. This CDR3 reads CASSFPRSGGASRNEQFF. DNA of the CDR3: TGTGCCAGCAGCTTTCCACGTAGCGGGGGGGCCAGTAGAAATGAGCAGTTCTTC. Together with reference TRBV7-2 and TRBJ2-1, the CDR3 gives the full variable domain: GAGVSQSPSNKVTEKGKDVELRCDPISGHTALYWYRQSLGQGLEFLIYFQGNSAPDKSGLPSDRFSAERTGGSVSTLTIQRTQQEDSAVYLCASSFPRSGGASRNEQFFGPGTRLTVL.